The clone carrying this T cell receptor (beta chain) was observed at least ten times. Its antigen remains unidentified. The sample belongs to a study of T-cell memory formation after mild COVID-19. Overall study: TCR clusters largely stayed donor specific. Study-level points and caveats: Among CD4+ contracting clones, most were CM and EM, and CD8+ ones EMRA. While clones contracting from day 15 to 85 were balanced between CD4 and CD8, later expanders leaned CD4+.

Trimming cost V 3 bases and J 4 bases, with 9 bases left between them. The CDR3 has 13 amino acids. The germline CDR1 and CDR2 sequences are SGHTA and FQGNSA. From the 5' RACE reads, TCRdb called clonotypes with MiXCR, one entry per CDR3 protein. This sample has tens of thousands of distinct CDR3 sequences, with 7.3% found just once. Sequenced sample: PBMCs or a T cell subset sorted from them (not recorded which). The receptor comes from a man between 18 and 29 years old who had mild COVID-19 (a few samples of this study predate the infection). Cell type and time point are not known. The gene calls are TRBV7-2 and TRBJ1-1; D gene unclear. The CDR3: CASSFGTATEAFF. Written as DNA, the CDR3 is TGTGCCAGCAGCTTCGGTACCGCCACTGAAGCTTTCTTT. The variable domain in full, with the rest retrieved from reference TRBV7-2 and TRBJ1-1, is GAGVSQSPSNKVTEKGKDVELRCDPISGHTALYWYRQSLGQGLEFLIYFQGNSAPDKSGLPSDRFSAERTGGSVSTLTIQRTQQEDSAVYLCASSFGTATEAFFGQGTRLTVV.